The present T cell receptor (beta chain) was sequenced within a study of cytomegalovirus exposure and HLA in healthy donors. Study-level results: In a later analysis, common viral pathogens appeared linked to several of the most significant clusters.

PCR amplification relied on 60 Vbeta primers (plus 13 Jbeta primers). Repertoires were generated with immunoSEQ multiplex PCR, while TCRdb's copy carries only in-frame clones and drops some. The data contain fewer than 200,000 clones, more than 80% of them seen just once; the ten biggest clones take up 0.75% to 0.9%. This CDR3 region has 15 residues. CDR1 MDHEN and CDR2 SYDVKM come from the germline V gene. Turning to this clone: Its antigen is not known.

Sequencing was carried out using PBMCs. The rearrangement links TRBV28 to TRBJ2-5, with D maybe TRBD2 (6 bases). The J call is doubtful: the DNA matches TRBJ2-7 better. This clonotype was obtained from a young woman in good health and CMV-seronegative. The CDR3: CASSLEGLSDGEQYF. CDR3 nucleotides: TGTGCCAGCAGTTTAGAGGGACTTTCTGACGGCGAGCAGTACTTC.